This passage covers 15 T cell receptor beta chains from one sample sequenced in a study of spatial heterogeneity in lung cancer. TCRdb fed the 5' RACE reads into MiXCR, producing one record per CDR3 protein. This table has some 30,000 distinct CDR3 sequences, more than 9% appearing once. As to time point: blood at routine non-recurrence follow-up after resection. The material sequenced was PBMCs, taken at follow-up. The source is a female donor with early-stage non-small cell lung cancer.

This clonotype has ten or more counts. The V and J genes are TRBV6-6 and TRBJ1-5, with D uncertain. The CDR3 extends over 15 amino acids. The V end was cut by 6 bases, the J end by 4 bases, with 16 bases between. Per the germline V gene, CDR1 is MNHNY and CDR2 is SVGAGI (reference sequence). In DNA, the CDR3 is TGTGCCAGCAGGAGGGAAGGGCTTCGGAATCAGCCCCAGCATTTT. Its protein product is CASRREGLRNQPQHF.

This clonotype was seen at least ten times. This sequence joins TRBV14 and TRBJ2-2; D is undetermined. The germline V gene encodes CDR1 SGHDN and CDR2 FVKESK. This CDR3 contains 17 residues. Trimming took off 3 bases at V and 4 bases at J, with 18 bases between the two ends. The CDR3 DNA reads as TGTGCCAGCAGCCAGGAGTTGGCAGGAACGGCCACCGGGGAGCTGTTTTTT. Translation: CASSQELAGTATGELFF.

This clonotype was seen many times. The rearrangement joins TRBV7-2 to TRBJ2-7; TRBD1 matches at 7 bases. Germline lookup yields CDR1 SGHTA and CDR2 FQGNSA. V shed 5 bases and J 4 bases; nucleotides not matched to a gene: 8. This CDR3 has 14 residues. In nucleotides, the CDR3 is TGTGCCAGCAGCGCGACAGGGTCCTGGTACGAGCAGTACTTC. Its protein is CASSATGSWYEQYF.

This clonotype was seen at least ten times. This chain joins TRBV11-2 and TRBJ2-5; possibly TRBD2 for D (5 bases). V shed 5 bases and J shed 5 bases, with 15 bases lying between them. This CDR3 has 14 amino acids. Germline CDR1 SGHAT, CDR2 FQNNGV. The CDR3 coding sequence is TGTGCCAGCAGCCGGATTGAGGGCCGGGAGACCCAGTACTTC. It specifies CASSRIEGRETQYF.

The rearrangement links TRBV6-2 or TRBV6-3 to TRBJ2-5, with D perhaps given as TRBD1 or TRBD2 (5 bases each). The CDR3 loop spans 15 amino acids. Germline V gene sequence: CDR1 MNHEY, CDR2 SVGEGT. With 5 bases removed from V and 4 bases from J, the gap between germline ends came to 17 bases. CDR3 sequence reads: CASSETGTGGETQYF. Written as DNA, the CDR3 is TGTGCCAGCAGTGAGACCGGGACCGGCGGAGAGACCCAGTACTTC.

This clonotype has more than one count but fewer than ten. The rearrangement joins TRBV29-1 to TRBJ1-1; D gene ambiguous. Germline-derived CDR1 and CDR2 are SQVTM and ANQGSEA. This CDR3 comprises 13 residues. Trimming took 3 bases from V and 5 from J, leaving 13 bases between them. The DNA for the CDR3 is TGCAGCGTTGAGGGCCAGTCGGTTACTGAAGCTTTCTTT. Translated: CSVEGQSVTEAFF.

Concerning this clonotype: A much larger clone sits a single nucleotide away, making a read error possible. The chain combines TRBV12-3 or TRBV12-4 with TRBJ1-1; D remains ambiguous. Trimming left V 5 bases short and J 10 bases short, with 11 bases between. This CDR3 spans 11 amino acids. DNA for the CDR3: TGTGCCAGCAGTGACGGAGCTGGAGCTTTCTTT. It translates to CASSDGAGAFF.

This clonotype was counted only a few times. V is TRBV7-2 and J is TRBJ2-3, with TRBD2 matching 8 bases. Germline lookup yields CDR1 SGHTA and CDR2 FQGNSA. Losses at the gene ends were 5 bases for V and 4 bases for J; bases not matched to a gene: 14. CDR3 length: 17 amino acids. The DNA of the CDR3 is TGTGCCAGCAGCGGTGGGGGTGTAGCGGGGATATCAGATACGCAGTATTTT. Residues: CASSGGGVAGISDTQYF.

The CDR3 region is CASSLYLQILQETQYF. The CDR3 DNA follows: TGTGCCAGCAGCTTATATCTGCAGATTCTCCAAGAGACCCAGTACTTC. This chain joins TRBV7-9 and TRBJ2-5, with D hard to call. CDR1 SEHNR and CDR2 FQNEAQ come from the germline V gene (reference sequence). The CDR3 is made up of 16 amino acids. V lost 2 bases and J 1 base, leaving 14 bases between the germline ends.

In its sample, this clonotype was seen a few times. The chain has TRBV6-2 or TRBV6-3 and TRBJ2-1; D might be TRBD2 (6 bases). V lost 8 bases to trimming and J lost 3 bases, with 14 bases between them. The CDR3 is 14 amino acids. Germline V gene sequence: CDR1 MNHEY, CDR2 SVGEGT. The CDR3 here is CASGGTQFYNEQFF. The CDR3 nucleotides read TGTGCCAGCGGCGGGACTCAATTCTACAATGAGCAGTTCTTC.

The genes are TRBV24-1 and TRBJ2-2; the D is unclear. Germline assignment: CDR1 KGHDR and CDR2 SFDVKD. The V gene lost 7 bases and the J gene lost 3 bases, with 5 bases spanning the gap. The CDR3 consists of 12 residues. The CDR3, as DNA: TGTGCCACCAGCCAGTACACCGGGGAGCTGTTTTTT. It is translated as CATSQYTGELFF.

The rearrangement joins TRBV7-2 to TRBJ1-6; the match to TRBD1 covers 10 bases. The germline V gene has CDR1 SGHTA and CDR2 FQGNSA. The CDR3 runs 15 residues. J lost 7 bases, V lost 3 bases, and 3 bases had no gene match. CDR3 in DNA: TGTGCCAGCAGCTTGGGACAGGGGACCAATTCACCCCTCCACTTT. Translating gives CASSLGQGTNSPLHF.

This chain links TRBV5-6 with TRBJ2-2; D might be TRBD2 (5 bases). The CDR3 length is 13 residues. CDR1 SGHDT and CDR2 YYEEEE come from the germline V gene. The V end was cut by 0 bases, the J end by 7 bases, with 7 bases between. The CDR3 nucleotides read TGTGCCAGCAGCTTGGCACGGGGCGGGGAGCTGTTTTTT. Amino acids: CASSLARGGELFF.

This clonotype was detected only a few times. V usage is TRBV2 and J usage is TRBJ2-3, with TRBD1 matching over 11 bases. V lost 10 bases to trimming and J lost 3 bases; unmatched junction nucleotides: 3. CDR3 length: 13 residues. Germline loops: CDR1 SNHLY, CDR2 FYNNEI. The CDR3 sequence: CATRDRGTDTQYF. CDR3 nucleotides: TGTGCCACCCGGGACAGGGGGACAGATACGCAGTATTTT.

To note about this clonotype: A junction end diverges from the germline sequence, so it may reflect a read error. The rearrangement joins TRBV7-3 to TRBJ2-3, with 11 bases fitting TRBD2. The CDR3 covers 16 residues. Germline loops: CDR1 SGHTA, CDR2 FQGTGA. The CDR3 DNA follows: TGTGCCAGCAGCTTAATAGCGGGGGGGCCCGGTGATACGCTGTATTTT. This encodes CASSLIAGGPGDTLYF. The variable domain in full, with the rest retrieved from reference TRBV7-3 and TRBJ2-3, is GAGVSQTPSNKVTEKGKYVELRCDPISGHTALYWYRQSLGQGPEFLIYFQGTGAADDSGLPNDRFFAVRPEGSVSTLKIQRTERGDSAVYLCASSLIAGGPGDTLYFGPGTRLTVL.